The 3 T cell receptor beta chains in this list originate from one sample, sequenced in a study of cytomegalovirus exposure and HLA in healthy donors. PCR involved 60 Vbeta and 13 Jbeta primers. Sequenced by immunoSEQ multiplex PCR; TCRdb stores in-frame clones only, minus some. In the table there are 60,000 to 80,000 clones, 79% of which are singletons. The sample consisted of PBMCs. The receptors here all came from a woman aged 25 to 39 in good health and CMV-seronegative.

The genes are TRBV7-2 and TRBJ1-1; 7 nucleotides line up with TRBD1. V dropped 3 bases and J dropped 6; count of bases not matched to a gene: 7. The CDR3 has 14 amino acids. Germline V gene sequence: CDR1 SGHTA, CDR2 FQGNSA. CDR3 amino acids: CASSFDRARAEAFF. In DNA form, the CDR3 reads TGTGCCAGCAGCTTCGACAGGGCGCGTGCTGAAGCTTTCTTT.

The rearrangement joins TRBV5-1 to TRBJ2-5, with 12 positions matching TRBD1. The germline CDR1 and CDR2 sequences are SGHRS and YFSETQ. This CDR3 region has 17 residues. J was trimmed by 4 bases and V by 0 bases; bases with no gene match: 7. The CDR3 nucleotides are TGCGCCAGCAGCTTGGGCTTGAGGGACAGGGGGCGAGAGACCCAGTACTTC. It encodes CASSLGLRDRGRETQYF. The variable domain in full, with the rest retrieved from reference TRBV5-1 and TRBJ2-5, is KAGVTQTPRYLIKTRGQQVTLSCSPISGHRSVSWYQQTPGQGLQFLFEYFSETQRNKGNFPGRFSGRQFSNSRSEMNVSTLELGDSALYLCASSLGLRDRGRETQYFGPGTRLLVL.

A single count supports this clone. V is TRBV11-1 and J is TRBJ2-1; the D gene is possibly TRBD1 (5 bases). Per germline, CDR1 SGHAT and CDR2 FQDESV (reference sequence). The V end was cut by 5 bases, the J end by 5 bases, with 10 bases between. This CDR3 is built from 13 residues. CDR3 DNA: TGTGCCAGCAGCCATGGACAAGACAATGAGCAGTTCTTC. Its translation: CASSHGQDNEQFF.